Below, 28 T cell receptor beta chains from the same sample are listed, as sequenced in a study of blood T cells in healthy people across ages. Through a sample-barcoded 5' primer and a J-beta primer mix, a second PCR was run for roughly 7 to 12 cycles. Each CDR3 protein is one row after TCRdb ran MiXCR on the 5' RACE reads. The sample includes 850,000 to 1,300,000 distinct CDR3 sequences, roughly 45% seen only once; the top ten take over 15%. Sequences were obtained from blood. Receptor source: a woman in her fifties or sixties in good health.

The V gene is TRBV12-3 or TRBV12-4, the J gene TRBJ2-1; 9 nucleotides line up with TRBD2. The end of the DNA is better explained by TRBJ2-7, so the J call may be wrong. This CDR3 is built from 14 residues. Here the CDR3 reads CASRPRLADNEQYF. The CDR3 coding sequence is TGTGCCAGCAGACCCCGACTAGCGGACAATGAGCAGTACTTC.

The chain recombines TRBV7-7 with TRBJ2-1, with D tentatively TRBD1 (5 bases). The CDR3 length is 14 residues. V lost 6 bases, J lost 5 bases, and 14 bases lay in between. Germline-derived CDR1 and CDR2 are SSHAT and FNYEAQ (reference sequence). This CDR3 reads CASRPDSDNNEQFF. CDR3 nucleotide sequence: TGTGCCAGCAGACCCGACAGTGATAACAATGAGCAGTTCTTC.

As to this clonotype: The junction and the germline gene differ at one end; a read error may be behind it. This rearrangement joins TRBV15 to TRBJ2-1; either TRBD1 or TRBD2 may supply D (6 bases each). The length of the CDR3 is 15 residues. Germline V gene data show CDR1 as LNHNV and CDR2 as YYDKDF (reference sequence). CDR3 DNA sequence: TGTGCCACCAGCAGAGATTCAACCAGGGGAGGTGAGCGGTTCTTC. This sequence encodes CATSRDSTRGGERFF.

This chain uses TRBV27 with TRBJ2-3; weak D call: TRBD2 (6 bases). Germline CDR1 and CDR2: MNHEY and SMNVEV (reference sequence). V was cut by 5 bases and J by 1 base, with 16 bases left in between. This CDR3 is built from 16 residues. The CDR3 loop reads CASSGGVFGGTDTQYF. CDR3 sequence (DNA): TGTGCCAGCAGTGGCGGGGTTTTTGGGGGCACAGATACGCAGTATTTT.

The chain carries TRBV7-2 and TRBJ2-5; 8 positions match TRBD2. Germline V CDR1 and CDR2: SGHTA, FQGNSA. The CDR3 has 14 residues. Germline trimming cut 2 bases from V and 5 bases from J; bases unmatched to any gene: 4. The DNA for the CDR3 is TGTGCCAGCAGCTTAAAACCGGGGGGGGAGACCCAGTACTTC. Translating gives CASSLKPGGETQYF.

Only a few counts were recorded for this clonotype. The chain is built from TRBV2 and TRBJ2-1, with 13 bases aligning to TRBD2. The V gene end was trimmed by 5 bases and the J gene end by 15 bases; junction bases not matched to a gene: 10. The CDR3 loop spans 14 amino acids. The germline gives CDR1 SNHLY, CDR2 FYNNEI. The DNA for the CDR3 is TGTGCCAGCAGTTCGGGACTAGCGGGACCGAACTCGTTCTTC. It encodes CASSSGLAGPNSFF.

The table lists this clonotype with a few counts. The gene calls are TRBV7-9 and TRBJ2-1; perhaps TRBD1 as D (6 bases). This CDR3 is built from 15 residues. The V end was cut by 5 bases, the J end by 4 bases, with 15 bases between. Germline assignment: CDR1 SEHNR and CDR2 FQNEAQ (reference sequence). CDR3 in DNA: TGTGCCAGCAGCGTCCAGGGGTTAGGGTACAATGAGCAGTTCTTC. Encoded protein: CASSVQGLGYNEQFF.

In its sample, this clonotype was seen a few times. The gene calls are TRBV7-9 and TRBJ2-7; D is uncertain. The CDR3 has 13 amino acids. Deletions cut 5 bases from V and 3 bases from J, with 11 bases between. Germline assignment: CDR1 SEHNR and CDR2 FQNEAQ (reference sequence). As DNA, the CDR3 is TGTGCCAGCAGCGCCTATCCTCACTACGAGCAGTACTTC. This sequence encodes CASSAYPHYEQYF.

In its sample, this clonotype was seen a few times. The chain uses TRBV28 and TRBJ2-7; TRBD2 matches 8 bases. The CDR3 loop spans 14 amino acids. CDR1 and CDR2 (germline): MDHEN, SYDVKM. The J segment lost 3 bases and the V segment lost 4 bases, leaving 5 bases of the junction unmatched. CDR3 sequence reads: CASSSGTRRYEQYF. In DNA, the CDR3 is TGTGCCAGCAGTTCCGGGACTAGACGCTACGAGCAGTACTTC. Drawing the rest from reference TRBV28 and TRBJ2-7, the complete variable domain is DVKVTQSSRYLVKRTGEKVFLECVQDMDHENMFWYRQDPGLGLRLIYFSYDVKMKEKGDIPEGYSVSREKKERFSLILESASTNQTSMYLCASSSGTRRYEQYFGPGTRLTVT.

In this sample, this clonotype turned up once. This sequence joins TRBV29-1 and TRBJ2-2; perhaps TRBD1 as D (5 bases). Germline assignment: CDR1 SQVTM and CDR2 ANQGSEA. The CDR3 runs 15 residues. The V end lost 2 bases, the J end lost 5 bases, and 15 bases lay between the germline ends. The CDR3 spells CSVEPGPAWTGELFF. For the CDR3, the DNA is TGCAGCGTTGAACCAGGGCCTGCGTGGACCGGGGAGCTGTTTTTT.

This clonotype was seen more than once but under ten times. The chain joins TRBV3-1 to TRBJ2-3; D perhaps matches TRBD1 (7 bases). This CDR3 spans 16 amino acids. The germline CDR1 and CDR2 sequences are LGHDT and YNNKEL (reference sequence). Trimming shortened V by 2 bases and J by 8 bases, and 20 bases separated the two germline ends. This CDR3 reads CASSQPPAGGTGTQYF. Here the CDR3 DNA reads TGTGCCAGCAGCCAACCCCCCGCAGGGGGGACGGGTACGCAGTATTTT.

This chain joins TRBV12-3 or TRBV12-4 and TRBJ2-4; the match to TRBD2 covers 10 bases. The J call is doubtful: the DNA matches TRBJ2-7 better. The CDR3 spans 14 residues. The CDR3 is CASSRLAGEAEQYF. DNA of the CDR3: TGTGCCAGCAGCCGGCTAGCGGGAGAGGCCGAGCAGTACTTC.

The rearrangement links TRBV2 to TRBJ1-1; D remains ambiguous. Germline CDR1 SNHLY, CDR2 FYNNEI. Trimming took off 5 bases at V and 3 bases at J, with 10 bases between the two ends. This CDR3 comprises 13 residues. CDR3 nucleotide sequence: TGTGCCAGCAGTCAGCAGGTTTACACTGAAGCTTTCTTT. It specifies CASSQQVYTEAFF.

This clonotype was counted a single time. The chain combines TRBV20-1 with TRBJ1-4, with no clear D. Trimming shortened V by 6 bases and J by 5 bases, and 13 bases separated the two germline ends. Germline CDR1 and CDR2: DFQATT and SNEGSKA (reference sequence). The CDR3 covers 13 residues. CDR3 bases: TGCAGTGCCAAGCGCCGGGCCAATGAAAAACTGTTTTTT. Protein: CSAKRRANEKLFF.

This chain uses TRBV25-1 with TRBJ2-7; D is undetermined. The CDR3 has 12 residues. V dropped 4 bases and J dropped 2 bases, with 6 bases sitting between them. The germline gives CDR1 MGHDK, CDR2 SYGVNS. CDR3 protein: CASSVKPYEQYF. CDR3 nucleotide sequence: TGTGCCAGCAGTGTCAAGCCCTACGAGCAGTACTTC.

This sequence joins TRBV12-3 or TRBV12-4 and TRBJ2-7; 10 bases fit TRBD2. The CDR3 length is 16 residues. V lost 1 base, J lost 7 bases, and 10 bases stayed unmatched. The CDR3 loop reads CASSLGAGLAVEEQYF. CDR3 bases: TGTGCCAGCAGTTTAGGGGCCGGACTAGCGGTAGAAGAGCAGTACTTC.

The rearrangement uses TRBV10-3 and TRBJ2-7, with 10 bases lining up with TRBD1. Per the germline V gene, CDR1 is ENHRY and CDR2 is SYGVKD. The CDR3 has 15 residues. V lost 3 bases, J lost 4 bases, and 6 bases stayed unmatched. The CDR3 loop is CAISDGQGGWYEQYF. CDR3 nucleotide sequence: TGTGCCATCAGTGATGGACAGGGGGGATGGTACGAGCAGTACTTC.

Comment on this clonotype: Sequence at one end of the junction differs from germline and may be a read error. This chain's CDR3 is CSVEPANYGHTF. CDR3 nucleotide sequence: TGCAGCGTTGAGCCAGCTAACTATGGCCACACCTTC. The chain is built from TRBV29-1 and TRBJ1-2; D unclear. Germline V CDR1 and CDR2: SQVTM, ANQGSEA. The CDR3 consists of 12 residues.

Many counts were recorded for this clonotype. The CDR3 coding sequence is TGTGCCAGCTCACCTGGGCCTGATTACGAGCAGTACTTC. Translated: CASSPGPDYEQYF. The J gene is TRBJ2-7, the V gene TRBV18; D remains unclear. V was cut by 3 bases and J by 4 bases, with 10 bases left in between. This CDR3 spans 13 amino acids. Germline V gene lookup returns CDR1 KGHSH and CDR2 LQKENI.

This clonotype was counted a few times. The chain employs TRBV20-1 and TRBJ2-1; TRBD2 matches at 7 bases. CDR1 is DFQATT, CDR2 SNEGSKA, per germline (reference sequence). J was trimmed by 7 bases and V by 1 base; bases with no gene match: 4. This CDR3 spans 13 amino acids. CDR3 nucleotides: TGCAGTGCTAGAGGGCTAGCGGAAAATGAGCAGTTCTTC. This sequence encodes CSARGLAENEQFF.

The chain recombines TRBV7-9 with TRBJ2-1; 9 bases are shared with TRBD1. This CDR3 contains 15 residues. Trimming cost V 1 base and J 6 bases; bases outside gene matches: 4. The germline gives CDR1 SEHNR, CDR2 FQNEAQ (reference sequence). CDR3 in amino acids: CASSLGDRDGNEQFF. CDR3 sequence (DNA): TGTGCCAGCAGCTTAGGGGACAGGGACGGCAATGAGCAGTTCTTC.

In its sample, this clonotype was seen once. The rearrangement uses TRBV20-1 and TRBJ2-5, with 12 bases lining up with TRBD1. CDR1 and CDR2 (germline): DFQATT, SNEGSKA (reference sequence). This CDR3 spans 14 amino acids. The trim removed 3 bases at V and 4 bases at J, leaving 3 bases unmatched. Here the CDR3 DNA reads TGCAGTGCTAGTTGGGACAGGGGGCTAGAGACCCAGTACTTC. This sequence encodes CSASWDRGLETQYF.

The V call is TRBV20-1, the J call TRBJ2-1; D is ambiguous. Germline V CDR1 and CDR2: DFQATT, SNEGSKA (reference sequence). Trimming cost V 0 bases and J 3 bases, with 9 bases left between them. The CDR3 totals 14 residues. The CDR3 sequence is CSAREATHYNEQFF. The CDR3 DNA follows: TGCAGTGCTAGAGAGGCGACCCACTACAATGAGCAGTTCTTC.

The CDR3 coding sequence is TGTGCCAGCAGTTTTTCCTTAACCGGGACAGGGGTTATCGCGGGAGGGCCGCACAATGAGCAGTTCTTC. It codes for CASSFSLTGTGVIAGGPHNEQFF. This chain links TRBV27 with TRBJ2-1; the D gene is possibly TRBD1 (10 bases). The CDR3 runs 23 residues. V shed 3 bases and J shed 5 bases, with 38 bases lying between them. In germline, CDR1 is MNHEY, CDR2 SMNVEV (reference sequence).

The rearrangement joins TRBV20-1 to TRBJ1-6; D may be TRBD1 (5 bases). V was clipped by 2 bases and J by 0 bases, with 8 bases between them. CDR3 size: 15 residues. Germline lookup yields CDR1 DFQATT and CDR2 SNEGSKA (reference sequence). The chain's CDR3 is CSARQGSSYNSPLHF. The DNA of the CDR3 is TGCAGTGCTAGACAGGGAAGCTCCTATAATTCACCCCTCCACTTT.

V usage is TRBV12-3 or TRBV12-4 and J usage is TRBJ2-3; D may correspond to TRBD1 or TRBD2 (5 bases each). This CDR3 contains 16 residues. V lost 3 bases and J 0 bases, leaving 13 bases between the germline ends. This chain's CDR3 is CASSFRGRTSTDTQYF. CDR3 sequence (DNA): TGTGCCAGCAGTTTTCGGGGCCGAACTAGCACAGATACGCAGTATTTT.

This clonotype was found a few times. The genes are TRBV20-1 and TRBJ2-3; the D call may be TRBD1 or TRBD2 (5 bases each). This CDR3 has 14 residues. V lost 1 base to trimming and J lost 3 bases, with 11 bases between them. Germline CDR1 DFQATT, CDR2 SNEGSKA (reference sequence). CDR3 bases: TGCAGTGCTAGAGGTGGGGGATTTACAGATACGCAGTATTTT. This translates into CSARGGGFTDTQYF.

This clonotype has only a few counts. The chain is built from TRBV27 and TRBJ2-7, with 9 bases aligning to TRBD1. V lost 5 bases and J lost 6; bases outside the gene matches: 8. The CDR3 spans 14 residues. Germline V gives CDR1 MNHEY, CDR2 SMNVEV (reference sequence). The CDR3 bases are TGTGCCAGCAGTCCCGGGACAGGGTTTGGCGAGCAGTACTTC. This translates into CASSPGTGFGEQYF.